Described below is a single T cell receptor (beta chain) sequence and its context. Its antigen is unknown. Assay used: immunoSEQ multiplex PCR; TCRdb lists only in-frame clones, some missing. The sample includes some 130,000 clones, around nine tenths of them seen just once. The sample is drawn from a study of T cell responses to AZD1222 COVID-19 vaccine. Study details: Timing groups of about 4 and about 12 weeks for second doses were pooled. Study-wide findings and caveats: Breadth and depth of Spike-specific TCRs rose after two AZD1222 doses.

The CDR3 spans 13 residues. The germline V gene has CDR1 SGHAT and CDR2 FQNNGV. Trimming shortened V by 2 bases and J by 5 bases, and 9 bases separated the two germline ends. Source: peripheral blood, taken on day 0 of AZD1222 vaccination. The clonotype originates from an adult in good health. J is TRBJ1-1 and V is TRBV11-2; weak D call: TRBD1 (6 bases). The CDR3 nucleotides are TGTGCCAGCAGCTTACGACAGGAGACTGAAGCTTTCTTT. This translates into CASSLRQETEAFF.